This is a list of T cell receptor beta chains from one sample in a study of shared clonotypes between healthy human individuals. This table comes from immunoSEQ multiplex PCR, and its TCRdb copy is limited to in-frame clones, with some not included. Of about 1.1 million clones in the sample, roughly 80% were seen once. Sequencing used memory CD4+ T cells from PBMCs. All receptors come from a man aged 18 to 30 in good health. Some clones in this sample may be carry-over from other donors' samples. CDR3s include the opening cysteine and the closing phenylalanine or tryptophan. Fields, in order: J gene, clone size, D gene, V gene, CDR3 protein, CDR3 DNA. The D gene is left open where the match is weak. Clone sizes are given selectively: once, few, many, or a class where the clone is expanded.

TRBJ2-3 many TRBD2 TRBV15 CATSREGGRQGDTQYF TGTGCCACCAGCAGAGAGGGCGGGAGGCAAGGAGATACGCAGTATTTT
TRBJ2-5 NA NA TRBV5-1 CASSLTGVHAGPSAILLETQYF TGCGCCAGCAGCTTAACGGGAGTTCATGCCGGGCCCTCGGCGATCTTGTTAGAGACCCAGTACTTC
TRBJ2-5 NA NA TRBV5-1 CASSLGVGRETQYF TGCGCCAGCAGCTTGGGAGTCGGCCGAGAGACCCAGTACTTC
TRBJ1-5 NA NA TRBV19 CASRGTTGYDQPQHF TGTGCCAGTAGAGGAACTACAGGGTACGATCAGCCCCAGCATTTT
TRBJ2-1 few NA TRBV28 CASSFRSGSSYNEQFF TGTGCCAGCAGTTTTCGGTCAGGTAGTTCCTACAATGAGCAGTTCTTC
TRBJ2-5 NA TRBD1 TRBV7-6 CASSLAGARQGETQYF TGTGCCAGCAGCCTCGCAGGGGCCCGACAGGGGGAGACCCAGTACTTC
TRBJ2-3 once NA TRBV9 CASSPRPERTTDTQYF TGTGCCAGCAGCCCACGCCCAGAGCGGACCACAGATACGCAGTATTTT
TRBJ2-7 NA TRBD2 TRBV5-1 CASSLVVAGLYEQYF TGCGCCAGCAGCCTGGTGGTAGCGGGGCTCTACGAGCAGTACTTC
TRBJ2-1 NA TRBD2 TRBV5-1 CASSLQLAGANEQFF TGCGCCAGCAGCTTGCAGCTAGCGGGAGCCAATGAGCAGTTCTTC
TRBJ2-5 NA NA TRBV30 CAWSGAAPGAQYF TGTGCCTGGAGTGGGGCAGCACCAGGGGCCCAGTACTTC
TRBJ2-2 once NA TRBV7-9 CASSPTTDTGELFF TGTGCCAGCAGCCCGACGACAGACACCGGGGAGCTGTTTTTT
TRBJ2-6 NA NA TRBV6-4 CASSPRVQFSGANVLTF TGTGCCAGCAGCCCAAGGGTACAGTTCTCTGGGGCCAACGTCCTGACTTTC
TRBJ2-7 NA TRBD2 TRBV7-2 CASSLEASGRGYEQYF TGTGCCAGCAGCTTAGAGGCTAGCGGGAGAGGGTACGAGCAGTACTTC
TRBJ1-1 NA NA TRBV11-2 CASSLDGRRSTNTEAFF TGTGCCAGCAGCTTAGATGGCCGACGGAGCACGAACACTGAAGCTTTCTTT
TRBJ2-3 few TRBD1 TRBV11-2 CASSPDRGTDTQYF TGTGCCAGCAGCCCCGACAGGGGCACAGATACGCAGTATTTT
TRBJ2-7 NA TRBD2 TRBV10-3 CAISVGRESDEQYF TGTGCCATCAGTGTGGGGCGGGAGTCAGACGAGCAGTACTTC
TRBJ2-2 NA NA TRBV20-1 CSARADGELFF TGCAGTGCTAGAGCTGACGGGGAGCTGTTTTTT
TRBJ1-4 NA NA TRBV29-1 CSVDFGDKLFF TGCAGCGTTGATTTCGGGGACAAACTGTTTTTT
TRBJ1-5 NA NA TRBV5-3 CARIGGRQHF TGTGCCAGAATCGGGGGACGGCAGCATTTT
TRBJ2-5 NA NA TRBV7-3 CASSLLGGPQYF TGTGCCAGCAGCTTACTAGGGGGGCCCCAGTACTTC
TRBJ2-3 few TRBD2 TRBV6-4 CASSEQGLDADTQYF TGTGCCAGCAGCGAGCAGGGACTAGATGCAGATACGCAGTATTTT
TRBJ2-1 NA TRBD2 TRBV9 CASSGLAGDRRVHITGEQFF TGTGCCAGCAGCGGACTAGCGGGAGATAGACGAGTCCACATTACTGGAGAGCAGTTCTTC
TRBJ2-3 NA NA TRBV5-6 CASSLPGADTQYF TGTGCCAGCAGCTTGCCCGGGGCGGATACGCAGTATTTT
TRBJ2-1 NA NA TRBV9 CASSPRDGVRYNEQFF TGTGCCAGCAGCCCACGAGATGGGGTGCGCTACAATGAGCAGTTCTTC
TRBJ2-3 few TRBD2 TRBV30 CAWSPEGLAETDTQYF TGTGCCTGGAGTCCAGAGGGACTAGCGGAAACAGATACGCAGTATTTT
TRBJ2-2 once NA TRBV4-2 CASSRGQLDTGELFF TGTGCCAGCAGCCGTGGACAACTCGACACCGGGGAGCTGTTTTTT
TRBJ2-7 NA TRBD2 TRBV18 CASSPNPGLGAYEQYF TGTGCCAGCTCACCTAACCCGGGACTAGGCGCCTACGAGCAGTACTTC
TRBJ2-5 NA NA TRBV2 CASSATETQYF TGTGCCAGCAGCGCAACAGAGACCCAGTACTTC
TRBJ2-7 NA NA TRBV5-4 CASSLGQGFEEQYF TGTGCCAGCAGCTTAGGCCAGGGGTTTGAGGAGCAGTACTTC
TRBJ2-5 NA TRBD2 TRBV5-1 CASSGGTSDGETQYF TGCGCCAGCAGCGGGGGGACTAGTGACGGGGAGACCCAGTACTTC
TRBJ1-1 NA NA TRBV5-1 CASSARDGLEAFF TGCGCCAGCAGCGCCCGGGACGGTTTAGAAGCTTTCTTT
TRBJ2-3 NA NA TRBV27 CASSFSGADTQYF TGTGCCAGCAGTTTTAGTGGGGCAGATACGCAGTATTTT
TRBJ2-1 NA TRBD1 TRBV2 CASSGQGRMFF TGTGCCAGCAGTGGACAGGGGAGAATGTTCTTC
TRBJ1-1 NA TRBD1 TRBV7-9 CASSPGQPGAFF TGTGCCAGCAGCCCGGGACAGCCCGGAGCTTTCTTT
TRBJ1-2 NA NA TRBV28 CASSWGGIYGYTF TGTGCCAGCAGTTGGGGGGGCATCTATGGCTACACCTTC
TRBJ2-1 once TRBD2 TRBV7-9 CASSLMGLKGENEQFF TGTGCCAGCAGCTTAATGGGACTAAAGGGAGAGAATGAGCAGTTCTTC
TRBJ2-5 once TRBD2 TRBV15 CATSRGLAGVGETQYF TGTGCCACCAGCAGGGGACTAGCGGGAGTGGGAGAGACCCAGTACTTC
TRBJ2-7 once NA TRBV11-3 CASSLAPNSYEQYF TGTGCCAGCAGCTTAGCCCCAAACTCCTACGAGCAGTACTTC
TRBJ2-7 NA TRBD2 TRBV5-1 CASSLATLAGSYEQYF TGCGCCAGCAGCTTGGCCACTCTAGCGGGATCCTACGAGCAGTACTTC
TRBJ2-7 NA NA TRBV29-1 CSVGGLQGTTYEQYF TGCAGCGTTGGAGGCCTTCAGGGAACAACTTACGAGCAGTACTTC
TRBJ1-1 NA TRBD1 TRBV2 CAGRTGSTEAFF TGTGCCGGAAGGACAGGGTCAACTGAAGCTTTCTTT
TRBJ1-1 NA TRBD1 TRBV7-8 CASSSGQGNTEAFF TGTGCCAGCAGCTCGGGACAGGGGAACACTGAAGCTTTCTTT
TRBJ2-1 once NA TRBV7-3 CASSVTNLGEQFF TGTGCCAGCAGCGTGACAAATTTGGGTGAGCAGTTCTTC
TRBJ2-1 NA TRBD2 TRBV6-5 CASSASGGGYNEQFF TGTGCCAGCAGCGCCTCTGGCGGGGGATACAATGAGCAGTTCTTC
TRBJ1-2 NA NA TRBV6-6 CASRALVGDYTF TGTGCCAGCAGGGCCCTAGTGGGTGACTACACCTTC
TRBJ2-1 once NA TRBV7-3 CASSSRDHNEQFF TGTGCCAGCAGCTCCCGGGACCACAATGAGCAGTTCTTC
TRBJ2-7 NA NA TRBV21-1 CASSKGTGQPGLAHYEQYF TGTGCCAGCAGCAAAGGGACAGGACAACCGGGACTAGCGCACTACGAGCAGTACTTC
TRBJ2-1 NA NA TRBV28 CASSLRLAYNEQFF TGTGCCAGCAGTTTACGCCTAGCCTACAATGAGCAGTTCTTC
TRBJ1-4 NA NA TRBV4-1 CASSQSGSPDEKLFF TGCGCCAGCAGCCAAAGTGGGAGTCCTGATGAAAAACTGTTTTTT
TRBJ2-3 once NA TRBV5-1 CASRDTGSTDTQYF TGCGCCAGCAGGGACACGGGGAGCACAGATACGCAGTATTTT
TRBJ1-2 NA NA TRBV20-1 CSARAADGYTF TGCAGTGCTAGGGCAGCGGATGGCTACACCTTC
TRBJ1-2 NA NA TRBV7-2 CASSLRLGHTGPNYGYTF TGTGCCAGCAGCTTACGTTTGGGGCATACAGGGCCCAACTATGGCTACACCTTC
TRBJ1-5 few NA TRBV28 CASSIRQISNQPQHF TGTGCCAGCAGTATCCGACAGATTAGCAATCAGCCCCAGCATTTT
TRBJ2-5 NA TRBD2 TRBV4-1 CASSQPLLAGGRETQYF TGCGCCAGCAGCCAGCCCCTACTAGCGGGAGGGAGGGAGACCCAGTACTTC
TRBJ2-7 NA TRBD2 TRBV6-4 CASSEIAGDSYEQYF TGTGCCAGCAGTGAAATAGCGGGAGACTCCTACGAGCAGTACTTC
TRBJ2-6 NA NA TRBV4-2 CASSQAGPRGANVLTF TGTGCCAGCAGCCAGGCCGGCCCCCGGGGGGCCAACGTCCTGACTTTC
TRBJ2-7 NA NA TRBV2 CASTLSDFYEQYF TGTGCCAGCACCCTGTCGGATTTCTACGAGCAGTACTTC
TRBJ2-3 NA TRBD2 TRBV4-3 CASSQDLGGGIRGWTDTQYF TGCGCCAGCAGCCAAGATTTGGGCGGGGGGATCAGGGGATGGACAGATACGCAGTATTTT